This T cell receptor beta chain derives from a study of cytomegalovirus exposure and HLA in healthy donors. Trimming cost V 2 bases and J 1 base, with 8 bases left between them. The CDR3 is made up of 13 amino acids. CDR1 and CDR2 from the germline V gene are GTSNPN and SVGIG (reference sequence). PCR was performed using 60 Vbeta and 13 Jbeta primers. Sequencing was performed with immunoSEQ multiplex PCR; in TCRdb, only in-frame clones are kept and a portion is missing. The sample lists 170,000 or so clones, about 78% occurring once. Broader study findings: According to an earlier analysis, most TCR beta V segments yielded productive rearrangements about 87% or about 30% of the time. Generally TCR sequences proved uncommon, though certain public TCRs appeared in numerous donors.

With regard to this clone: The antigen is not known.

The chain combines TRBV30 with TRBJ1-1, with D uncertain. This TCR was sampled from a woman aged 45-59 years in good health and CMV-seropositive. Material: PBMCs. CDR3 protein: CAWSLEGNTEAFF. Here the CDR3 DNA reads TGTGCCTGGAGTTTAGAGGGGAACACTGAAGCTTTCTTT.